This T cell receptor beta chain emerged from a study of blood T cell repertoires in COVID-19. Background on the study: The samples span acute and convalescent COVID-19 from the United States, Italy and Spain. PBMCs, B-cell-depleted T cells, or T cells were the source of the cDNA or gDNA that made up the material.

In the authors' workflow: Nucleated cell counts were estimated from reference gene primer amplification. Some clones are missing from TCRdb's copy, which holds only in-frame ones; the method was immunoSEQ multiplex PCR. V, J and clone size reflect that table, while D and trimming were determined from the DNA. Seen here are fewer than 200,000 clones, about 85% observed once, and the top ten hold around 1.2%. Germline CDR1 is SNHLY and CDR2 is FYNNEI. The CDR3 consists of 13 residues. The V and J ends lost 3 bases and 0 bases respectively, with 4 bases between them. Sample: peripheral blood. The chain is built from TRBV2 and TRBJ2-3; unclear D gene. The sequence derives from a man in his fifties or sixties who had recovered from COVID-19. CDR3 residues: CASSDPSTDTQYF. CDR3 coding DNA: TGTGCCAGCAGTGACCCTAGCACAGATACGCAGTATTTT.